The clone carrying this TCR beta chain was seen once. Its cognate antigen is unknown. This record belongs to a study of OX40 agonist ivuxolimab in advanced cancers. At the level of the study: At roughly 83% male, the cohort had a mean age of around 56 years, ranging from 23 to 79. Study results and caveats: Certain nonresponding patients likewise had low normalized T-cell clonal expansion.

This table comes from immunoSEQ multiplex PCR, and its TCRdb copy is limited to in-frame clones, with some not included. The data show under 80,000 clones, with about 94% seen just once and roughly 6.4% held by the top ten. Sampling times: baseline, cycle 4 day 1, cycle 7 day 1. This CDR3 contains 16 residues. The ends were cut back, 0 bases at V and 2 bases at J, with 14 bases in the middle. CDR1 and CDR2 from the germline V gene are LNHNV and YYDKDF (reference sequence). The rearrangement links TRBV15 to TRBJ2-7; no clear D gene. This TCR came from an adult with an advanced solid tumor such as melanoma, head and neck, liver or kidney cancer. The starting material was CD4+ or CD8+ T cells sorted from blood, obtained in a trial of the OX40 agonist ivuxolimab. The CDR3 DNA is TGTGCCACCAGCAGAGATTTCGATGGGCCCCCCTACGAGCAGTACTTC. Translating gives CATSRDFDGPPYEQYF. The full variable domain, its missing parts supplied by reference TRBV15 and TRBJ2-7, is DAMVIQNPRYQVTQFGKPVTLSCSQTLNHNVMYWYQQKSSQAPKLLFHYYDKDFNNEADTPDNFQSRRPNTSFCFLDIRSPGLGDTAMYLCATSRDFDGPPYEQYFGPGTRLTVT.